This section outlines one T cell receptor (beta chain) sequence together with its context. TCRdb re-called the 5' RACE reads, yielding one record per CDR3 amino acid sequence without DNA. The clone table shows 450,000 to 600,000 distinct CDR3 sequences, with the ten largest holding around 3.3%. The data stem from a study of T cells expressing NK-cell markers. What was sequenced was blood T cells: a sorted CD56 or NKG2C T cell subset, CD4+ or CD8+ T cells, or bulk PBMC T cells (not recorded which). The clonotype was recovered from a man between 18 and 35 years old in good health.

CDR3 loop: CASSKGLARSGANVLTF. The J gene is TRBJ2-6, the V gene TRBV7-6; checking the TCRdb D call of TRBD2 is not possible without DNA. The CDR3 extends over 17 amino acids. Germline V CDR1 and CDR2: SGHVS, FNYEAQ.